The rows below give T cell receptor beta chains drawn from one sample of a study of blood T cell repertoires in COVID-19. Some clones are missing from TCRdb's copy, which holds only in-frame ones; the method was immunoSEQ multiplex PCR. The data show about 140,000 clones, with 65% to 85% seen just once and approximately 9% held by the top ten. The specimen was peripheral blood. The receptors were sampled from a man aged 25-45 years with COVID-19, enrolled during active disease. Both conserved end residues are part of each CDR3. Fields, in order: clone size, D gene, J gene, V gene, CDR3 DNA, CDR3 protein. A D gene is named only where the DNA matches it firmly. For some rows the clone size is stated as once, few or many, or as a class when expanded; others skip it.

abundance: -
d_gene: -
j_gene: TRBJ2-2
v_gene: TRBV19
CDR3nt: TGTGCCAGTAGCCTTGTCAGCGGGAACACCGGGGAGCTGTTTTTT
CDR3aa: CASSLVSGNTGELFF

abundance: -
d_gene: TRBD2
j_gene: TRBJ2-7
v_gene: TRBV24-1
CDR3nt: TGTGCCACCAGTGACCGCGGACTAGCGGTTGGACGTCTCGAGCAGTACTTC
CDR3aa: CATSDRGLAVGRLEQYF

abundance: once
d_gene: -
j_gene: TRBJ2-7
v_gene: TRBV19
CDR3nt: TGTGCCAGTAGTATAGCACAGGAGAGCTCCTACGAGCAGTACTTC
CDR3aa: CASSIAQESSYEQYF

abundance: -
d_gene: TRBD1
j_gene: TRBJ1-2
v_gene: TRBV9
CDR3nt: TGTGCCAGCAGCGAGGGACAGCGGCTTGGCTACACCTTC
CDR3aa: CASSEGQRLGYTF

abundance: -
d_gene: TRBD2
j_gene: TRBJ2-7
v_gene: TRBV30
CDR3nt: TGTGCCTGGAGTTCGGGGGGACAGCAGTACTTC
CDR3aa: CAWSSGGQQYF

abundance: once
d_gene: -
j_gene: TRBJ2-1
v_gene: TRBV5-6
CDR3nt: TGTGCCAGCAGCTTGGCTTTAGCCCCCAATGAGCAGTTCTTC
CDR3aa: CASSLALAPNEQFF

abundance: -
d_gene: -
j_gene: TRBJ2-5
v_gene: TRBV7-9
CDR3nt: TGTGCCAGCAGCTACGACAGGCGGGAGACCCAGTACTTC
CDR3aa: CASSYDRRETQYF

abundance: -
d_gene: -
j_gene: TRBJ1-2
v_gene: TRBV12-3/TRBV12-4
CDR3nt: TGTGCCATCTACCGGGGTAGCTATGGCTACACCTTC
CDR3aa: CAIYRGSYGYTF

abundance: -
d_gene: -
j_gene: TRBJ1-1
v_gene: TRBV6-5
CDR3nt: TGTGCCAGCAGGTTGTGGGGGGACACTGAAGCTTTCTTT
CDR3aa: CASRLWGDTEAFF

abundance: -
d_gene: TRBD2
j_gene: TRBJ2-5
v_gene: TRBV9
CDR3nt: TGTGCCAGCAGCGTGGGGGAGGGAGGGAAGGAGACCCAGTACTTC
CDR3aa: CASSVGEGGKETQYF

abundance: -
d_gene: TRBD1
j_gene: TRBJ2-7
v_gene: TRBV9
CDR3nt: TGTGCCAGCAGCGGGACAGGGGCACCGTACGAGCAGTACTTC
CDR3aa: CASSGTGAPYEQYF

abundance: -
d_gene: -
j_gene: TRBJ2-1
v_gene: TRBV30
CDR3nt: TGTGCCTGGGCCGGCGGGGGCTGGCAGTTCTTC
CDR3aa: CAWAGGGWQFF

abundance: -
d_gene: TRBD2
j_gene: TRBJ2-3
v_gene: TRBV5-4
CDR3nt: TGTGCCAGCAGCTTGGAGGTAGCGGGAGGAGGTACGCAGTATTTT
CDR3aa: CASSLEVAGGGTQYF